This entry lists 21 T cell receptor beta chains sequenced from one sample in a study of blood T cell repertoires in COVID-19. TCRdb's table, derived via immunoSEQ multiplex PCR, lists solely in-frame clones and lacks some. The sample consists of fewer than 250,000 clones, about 87% of them appearing once. The sample taken for sequencing was PBMCs or T cells enriched from blood (not recorded which). Every receptor here comes from a man aged 50 to 59 who had been exposed to COVID-19.

The CDR3 DNA reads as TGTGCCAGCAGCTTGGACAGGAGGTACGAGCAGTACTTC. Translating gives CASSLDRRYEQYF. V gene TRBV12-3 or TRBV12-4 combines with J gene TRBJ2-7; 7 bases are a match to TRBD1. After removal of 6 bases from V and 4 bases from J, the junction contained 6 bases not matched to a gene. The CDR3 is 13 residues long.

The chain recombines TRBV7-9 with TRBJ1-2, with a weak D call TRBD1 (5 bases). Germline V lookup: CDR1 SEHNR, CDR2 FQNEAQ (reference sequence). This CDR3 region has 13 residues. Deletions cut 7 bases from V and 2 bases from J, with 11 bases between. CDR3 nucleotide sequence: TGTGCCAGCACCCAGGGAGGGAACTATGGCTACACCTTC. Translation: CASTQGGNYGYTF.

V usage is TRBV27 and J usage is TRBJ1-4; D uncertain. Trimming took 5 bases from V and 5 from J, leaving 15 bases between them. The CDR3 is 15 residues long. Looked up from germline, CDR1 is MNHEY and CDR2 is SMNVEV (reference sequence). For the CDR3, the DNA is TGTGCCAGCAGTCCATGGACTGGAGAGAATGAAAAACTGTTTTTT. Its translation is CASSPWTGENEKLFF.

The chain employs TRBV13 and TRBJ2-1, with a possible D match to TRBD2 (6 bases). The CDR3 consists of 16 residues. Germline loops: CDR1 PRHDT, CDR2 FYEKMQ (reference sequence). Trimming shortened V by 5 bases and J by 9 bases, and 23 bases separated the two germline ends. CDR3 loop: CASSPPGGVYWGEQFF. Here the CDR3 DNA reads TGTGCCAGCAGCCCCCCCGGGGGAGTCTACTGGGGTGAGCAGTTCTTC. The whole variable domain, filled in from reference TRBV13 and TRBJ2-1, reads AAGVIQSPRHLIKEKRETATLKCYPIPRHDTVYWYQQGPGQDPQFLISFYEKMQSDKGSIPDRFSAQQFSDYHSELNMSSLELGDSALYFCASSPPGGVYWGEQFFGPGTRLTVL.

This chain links TRBV27 with TRBJ1-1; 8 bases line up with TRBD1. This CDR3 comprises 18 residues. The junction had 10 bases not matched to a gene; V was cut back by 0 bases and J by 1 base. The germline gives CDR1 MNHEY, CDR2 SMNVEV (reference sequence). CDR3 sequence reads: CASSLSIRLTGENTEAFF. The CDR3 nucleotides read TGTGCCAGCAGTTTATCGATCCGCCTGACAGGGGAGAACACTGAAGCTTTCTTT.

About this clone: At one end the junction does not follow the germline gene, possibly because of a read error. This chain joins TRBV2 and TRBJ1-5; 9 bases are a match to TRBD1. The germline CDR1 and CDR2 sequences are SNHLY and FYNNEI. CDR3 size: 12 residues. The CDR3 nucleotides are TGTGCCAGCAGTGAAAGGGGGGACAGGGAGAATTTT. Amino acids: CASSERGDRENF.

The V call is TRBV5-1, the J call TRBJ2-2; the D gene is possibly TRBD1 (5 bases). The CDR3 is 16 residues long. Per germline, CDR1 SGHRS and CDR2 YFSETQ. Trimming stripped 6 bases from V and 5 bases from J, with 20 bases between. The DNA for the CDR3 is TGCGCCAGCACCCCGCTTGTTGGGGCCGGGACCGGGGAGCTGTTTTTT. Translating it yields CASTPLVGAGTGELFF.

The genes are TRBV6-1 and TRBJ1-1; the match to TRBD1 covers 10 bases. CDR3 size: 16 residues. After removal of 1 base from V and 6 bases from J, the junction contained 8 bases not matched to a gene. Germline V gene lookup returns CDR1 MNHNS and CDR2 SASEGT. The CDR3 spells CASSEGGQGPYAEAFF. As DNA, the CDR3 is TGTGCCAGCAGTGAAGGGGGACAGGGGCCCTACGCTGAAGCTTTCTTT.

The V call is TRBV18, the J call TRBJ2-2; 7 bases line up with TRBD2. CDR1 and CDR2 (germline): KGHSH, LQKENI. V shed 3 bases and J 4 bases; nucleotides not matched to a gene: 2. The length of the CDR3 is 14 residues. CDR3 in DNA: TGTGCCAGCTCACCCCGGGGGGTCACCGGGGAGCTGTTTTTT. This gives the protein CASSPRGVTGELFF.

The rearrangement joins TRBV5-1 to TRBJ2-7; TRBD1 aligns across 7 bases. Germline assignment: CDR1 SGHRS and CDR2 YFSETQ. J gave up 5 bases and V 5 bases, and 10 bases lay outside the gene matches. The CDR3 runs 14 residues. CDR3 amino acids: CASSSQTGSDEQYF. The CDR3 DNA reads as TGCGCCAGCAGTAGCCAGACAGGGAGTGACGAGCAGTACTTC.

The rearrangement joins TRBV19 to TRBJ2-2; the match to TRBD1 covers 8 bases. Trimming cost V 8 bases and J 4 bases; bases outside gene matches: 9. The germline V gene encodes CDR1 LNHDA and CDR2 SQIVND (reference sequence). This CDR3 is 15 amino acids long. For the CDR3, the DNA is TGTGCCAGTCGTAGAGGGACAGGCCCCACCGGGGAGCTGTTTTTT. It yields the protein CASRRGTGPTGELFF.

This clone has a single count. The chain joins TRBV5-1 to TRBJ1-3; no clear D. Trimming removed 0 bases at V and 0 bases at J, with 7 bases between. In germline, CDR1 is SGHRS, CDR2 YFSETQ. The length of the CDR3 is 15 residues. The CDR3 DNA reads as TGCGCCAGCAGCTTGGGGCCGAACTCTGGAAACACCATATATTTT. Its protein product is CASSLGPNSGNTIYF.

J is TRBJ2-5 and V is TRBV28; 9 nucleotides agree with TRBD1. V lost 8 bases to trimming and J lost 1 base; unmatched junction nucleotides: 8. Germline lookup yields CDR1 MDHEN and CDR2 SYDVKM. There are 15 residues in the CDR3. The CDR3 loop reads CASYSMTGGQETQYF. In DNA, the CDR3 is TGTGCCAGCTACTCCATGACAGGGGGCCAAGAGACCCAGTACTTC.

This sequence joins TRBV28 and TRBJ2-6; TRBD2 matches at 10 bases. CDR3 size: 17 residues. From germline, CDR1 is MDHEN and CDR2 SYDVKM. Unmatched junction bases numbered 4, after V lost 5 bases and J lost 0 bases. CDR3 DNA sequence: TGTGCCAGCAGTCTACTAGCGGGGTTCTCTGGGGCCAACGTCCTGACTTTC. Its translation is CASSLLAGFSGANVLTF. Looking up the rest from reference TRBV28 and TRBJ2-6 gives the full variable domain: DVKVTQSSRYLVKRTGEKVFLECVQDMDHENMFWYRQDPGLGLRLIYFSYDVKMKEKGDIPEGYSVSREKKERFSLILESASTNQTSMYLCASSLLAGFSGANVLTFGAGSRLTVL.

This rearrangement joins TRBV2 to TRBJ2-1; 7 bases match TRBD2. The CDR3 covers 13 residues. The junction had 14 bases not matched to a gene; V was cut back by 6 bases and J by 15 bases. Germline lookup yields CDR1 SNHLY and CDR2 FYNNEI. CDR3 coding DNA: TGTGCCAGCAGGGGAGGGCGGAGCGGAGGCGGGTTCTTC. Amino acids: CASRGGRSGGGFF.

The rearrangement links TRBV9 to TRBJ2-7; 10 nucleotides line up with TRBD2. The CDR3 is 19 residues long. Germline assignment: CDR1 SGDLS and CDR2 YYNGEE. Trimming at V came to 0 bases and at J to 6 bases, leaving 18 bases not matched to a gene. The CDR3 nucleotides read TGTGCCAGCAGCGTAGGGTCTAGCGGGGGATTCAGCCCTCAGGGCGAGCAGTACTTC. The encoded protein is CASSVGSSGGFSPQGEQYF.

J is TRBJ2-3 and V is TRBV5-1; TRBD1 is a possible D gene (6 bases). Germline lookup yields CDR1 SGHRS and CDR2 YFSETQ. V lost 2 bases to trimming and J lost 0 bases, with 10 bases between them. There are 15 residues in the CDR3. The CDR3 coding sequence is TGCGCCAGCAGCTTAGGGGACACTAGCACAGATACGCAGTATTTT. This translates into CASSLGDTSTDTQYF. The full variable domain, completed using reference TRBV5-1 and TRBJ2-3, is KAGVTQTPRYLIKTRGQQVTLSCSPISGHRSVSWYQQTPGQGLQFLFEYFSETQRNKGNFPGRFSGRQFSNSRSEMNVSTLELGDSALYLCASSLGDTSTDTQYFGPGTRLTVL.

The genes are TRBV2 and TRBJ1-5; D may be TRBD1 (5 bases). Germline CDR1 is SNHLY and CDR2 is FYNNEI. CDR3 length equals 14 residues. V was cut by 8 bases and J by 0 bases, with 11 bases left in between. CDR3 in amino acids: CASLDSYSNQPQHF. For the CDR3, the DNA is TGTGCCAGCTTAGACAGCTATAGCAATCAGCCCCAGCATTTT.

On this clone itself: The sample contains more than one DNA sequence encoding this CDR3. This chain uses TRBV9 with TRBJ1-6; 9 nucleotides agree with TRBD1. V gave up 0 bases and J gave up 7 bases; unmatched junction bases: 2. Looked up from germline, CDR1 is SGDLS and CDR2 is YYNGEE. The CDR3 sequence is 15 residues long. CDR3 protein: CASSVGGTGNSPLHF. In DNA form, the CDR3 reads TGTGCCAGCAGCGTAGGGGGGACAGGGAATTCACCCCTCCACTTT.

This chain's CDR3 is CASSLVAGAETQYF. CDR3 sequence (DNA): TGCGCCAGCAGCTTGGTGGCGGGGGCAGAGACCCAGTACTTC. The chain recombines TRBV5-1 with TRBJ2-5, with a weak D call TRBD2 (7 bases). The CDR3 contains 14 residues. Germline CDR1 and CDR2: SGHRS and YFSETQ. V gave up 0 bases and J gave up 4 bases, with 10 bases separating them. The full variable domain, its missing parts supplied by reference TRBV5-1 and TRBJ2-5, is KAGVTQTPRYLIKTRGQQVTLSCSPISGHRSVSWYQQTPGQGLQFLFEYFSETQRNKGNFPGRFSGRQFSNSRSEMNVSTLELGDSALYLCASSLVAGAETQYFGPGTRLLVL.

This clone occurred a few times. The chain links TRBV27 to TRBJ1-2; D unclear. The CDR3 has 13 residues. Trimming shortened V by 3 bases and J by 4 bases, and 9 bases separated the two germline ends. Germline values: CDR1 MNHEY, CDR2 SMNVEV (reference sequence). The CDR3 spells CASSFGAAYGYTF. As DNA, the CDR3 is TGTGCCAGCAGTTTCGGTGCGGCCTATGGCTACACCTTC.